The T cell receptor beta chain described here comes from a study of CD8+ T cells in alopecia areata. Across the study: Patients took tofacitinib for 6 to 18 months, followed by 6 drug-free months. The study's findings and limits: Alphabeta T cells residing in normal skin are also sequenced in scalp samples.

Extracted RNA was reverse transcribed into cDNA, the sequencing template. Libraries were prepared by immunoSEQ multiplex PCR; TCRdb keeps only in-frame clonotypes and omits some of them. The sample lists tens of thousands of clones, approximately 66% seen once, with about 25% in the top ten. This clone was counted once. Its antigen is still unknown. Described treatment: oral pan-JAK inhibitor, 5-10 mg twice daily. Both peripheral blood and punch biopsies of lesional scalp skin were obtained from patients who had alopecia areata. This CDR3 has 14 amino acids. Germline assignment: CDR1 MRHNA and CDR2 SNTAGT. J was trimmed by 4 bases and V by 3 bases; bases with no gene match: 2.

V is TRBV6-4 and J is TRBJ2-1, with 8 bases lining up with TRBD2. This TCR came from a human donor with alopecia areata. The specimen was CD8+ T cells sorted from blood, collected at week 24, from a patient treated with tofacitinib. The CDR3 DNA follows: TGTGCCAGCAGTGAACTAGCGGAGTACAATGAGCAGTTCTTC. Translation: CASSELAEYNEQFF.